Below, 21 T cell receptor beta chains from the same sample are listed, as sequenced in a study of vaccination and CD4 T cells after COVID-19. Indicated treatment: roughly ten-day PBMC culture with coronavirus spike peptide pools or control peptides (ViraFEST assay). An Oncomine TCR Beta short-read assay was used to sequence the DNA from cultured CD4+ T cells. TCRdb reprocessed the PCR reads with MiXCR, giving one entry per CDR3 protein. This table holds about 8,500 distinct CDR3 sequences, about 19% found once. For these receptors, no antigen is known. Sequenced material: CD4+ T cells from blood, cultured in vitro, taken after SARS-CoV-2 vaccination. The origin of the receptors is a human donor who had recovered from COVID-19.

The V and J genes are TRBV5-4 and TRBJ2-2; D uncertain. The V and J ends lost 2 bases and 4 bases respectively, with 9 bases between them. The length of the CDR3 is 14 residues. Germline assignment: CDR1 SGHNT and CDR2 YYREEE (reference sequence). CDR3 DNA sequence: TGTGCCAGCAGCTTTGATCTTACCACCGGGGAGCTGTTTTTT. Translation gives CASSFDLTTGELFF.

The rearrangement joins TRBV28 to TRBJ2-5, with 7 bases aligning to TRBD1. With V trimmed by 2 bases and J by 1 base, 10 bases remained unmatched. The germline V gene has CDR1 MDHEN and CDR2 SYDVKM. The CDR3 contains 17 residues. This CDR3 is CASSLGGQGGSQETQYF. The CDR3 bases are TGTGCCAGCAGTTTAGGAGGACAAGGGGGCTCCCAAGAGACCCAGTACTTC.

The sample holds one count of this clonotype. The chain recombines TRBV4-3 with TRBJ2-4, with unresolved D. The germline V gene encodes CDR1 LGHNA and CDR2 YSLEER. The V and J ends lost 0 bases and 8 bases respectively, with 17 bases between them. CDR3 size: 16 residues. The CDR3 region has the DNA TGCGCCAGCAGCCAAGATACGTCTCTTATCCGGGACATTCAGTACTTC. It specifies CASSQDTSLIRDIQYF.

In its sample, this clonotype is medium-sized. The J gene is TRBJ1-1, the V gene TRBV19; D is unclear. CDR3 length: 14 residues. V was shortened by 4 bases and J by 1 base, with 10 bases between the two germline ends. CDR1 LNHDA and CDR2 SQIVND come from the germline V gene (reference sequence). Here the CDR3 DNA reads TGTGCCAGTAGTACCAGGAACGGGAACACTGAAGCTTTCTTT. It yields the protein CASSTRNGNTEAFF.

The genes are TRBV25-1 and TRBJ2-3; no reliable D call. V lost 1 base to trimming and J lost 0 bases, with 14 bases between them. The CDR3 runs to 17 residues. Germline V gives CDR1 MGHDK, CDR2 SYGVNS. DNA of the CDR3: TGTGCCAGCAGTGAATTTTCCCGGACCGGGAGCACAGATACGCAGTATTTT. Residues: CASSEFSRTGSTDTQYF.

This clonotype was found a few times. The chain recombines TRBV4-2 with TRBJ2-1, with D perhaps TRBD1 or TRBD2 (5 bases each). This CDR3 comprises 15 residues. From germline, CDR1 is LGHNA and CDR2 YNFKEQ. With 3 bases removed from V and 9 bases from J, the gap between germline ends came to 18 bases. The CDR3 loop reads CASSQRDPRSSEQFF. The CDR3 DNA reads TGTGCCAGCAGCCAGAGGGACCCCCGGTCAAGTGAGCAGTTCTTC.

The rearrangement joins TRBV11-1 to TRBJ2-3; 9 bases line up with TRBD2. V lost 3 bases and J lost 3; bases outside the gene matches: 4. CDR1 SGHAT and CDR2 FQDESV come from the germline V gene (reference sequence). There are 15 residues in the CDR3. DNA for the CDR3: TGTGCCAGCAGCTTGCAGCGGGAGGTAACAGATACGCAGTATTTT. This gives the protein CASSLQREVTDTQYF.

Ten or more counts support this clonotype. The chain is built from TRBV19 and TRBJ1-5; D not certain. The germline V and J ends were trimmed by 7 bases and 7 bases, with 17 bases remaining between them. CDR1 LNHDA and CDR2 SQIVND come from the germline V gene (reference sequence). The CDR3 covers 14 residues. Here the CDR3 DNA reads TGTGCCAGTAAAGGAGGGTACATCGTACAGCCCCAGCATTTT. Protein: CASKGGYIVQPQHF.

This clonotype was counted only a few times. V usage is TRBV28 and J usage is TRBJ1-1; D perhaps matches TRBD1 (5 bases). V lost 2 bases and J lost 0, with 13 bases in between. The V gene's germline CDR1 is MDHEN and CDR2 SYDVKM. The CDR3 extends over 16 amino acids. This chain's CDR3 is CASSLTRVGMNTEAFF. The CDR3 coding sequence is TGTGCCAGCAGTTTAACCAGGGTAGGCATGAACACTGAAGCTTTCTTT.

V gene TRBV28 combines with J gene TRBJ1-6; D not certain. CDR3 length: 12 amino acids. The germline gives CDR1 MDHEN, CDR2 SYDVKM. V was clipped by 3 bases and J by 9 bases, with 6 bases between them. The CDR3: CASSLTGSPLHF. Written as DNA, the CDR3 is TGTGCCAGCAGTTTGACTGGTTCACCCCTCCACTTT. Variable domain in full (rest from reference TRBV28 and TRBJ1-6): DVKVTQSSRYLVKRTGEKVFLECVQDMDHENMFWYRQDPGLGLRLIYFSYDVKMKEKGDIPEGYSVSREKKERFSLILESASTNQTSMYLCASSLTGSPLHFGNGTRLTVT.

The chain is built from TRBV4-3 and TRBJ2-4; 11 nucleotides agree with TRBD1. The junction had 22 bases not matched to a gene; V was cut back by 0 bases and J by 6 bases. Germline values: CDR1 LGHNA, CDR2 YSLEER. This CDR3 contains 22 residues. The CDR3 nucleotides are TGCGCCAGCAGCCAAGATGGCCCCAAATGGCTTGGCGGACAGGGGGCAAGAAACATTCAGTACTTC. The encoded protein is CASSQDGPKWLGGQGARNIQYF.

The J gene is TRBJ1-6, the V gene TRBV21-1; the table's D call, TRBD1, was not checked against the DNA. TRBV21-1 is tagged as a pseudogene. The CDR3 has 19 amino acids. The CDR3 DNA sequence: TGTGCCAGCAGCAAAGCAACCGAGGGGTTGGGACAACATAATTCACCCCTCCACTTT. This sequence encodes CASSKATEGLGQHNSPLHF.

This clonotype was seen a few times. The chain couples TRBV7-2 to TRBJ2-1, with 8 nucleotides matching TRBD2. J was trimmed by 0 bases and V by 2 bases; bases with no gene match: 0. This CDR3 spans 15 amino acids. Germline-derived CDR1 and CDR2 are SGHTA and FQGNSA. The CDR3 protein is CASSLSGSSYNEQFF. CDR3 bases: TGTGCCAGCAGCTTAAGCGGGAGCTCCTACAATGAGCAGTTCTTC.

This clonotype was seen a handful of times. The chain couples TRBV5-1 to TRBJ1-2; D is perhaps TRBD1 (5 bases). Germline V gene data show CDR1 as SGHRS and CDR2 as YFSETQ. V shed 4 bases and J shed 3 bases, with 22 bases lying between them. This CDR3 contains 17 residues. The CDR3 spells CASSAMGGAGPHYGYTF. CDR3 sequence (DNA): TGCGCCAGCAGCGCAATGGGTGGGGCAGGGCCCCACTATGGCTACACCTTC.

The gene calls are TRBV4-3 and TRBJ2-7; TRBD2 matches 8 bases. Trimming took 3 bases from V and 2 from J; bases not matched to a gene: 9. Germline CDR1 is LGHNA and CDR2 is YSLEER. This CDR3 comprises 16 residues. CDR3 loop: CASSHTSGPRAYEQYF. The CDR3 DNA reads TGCGCCAGCAGCCACACTAGCGGACCGAGGGCCTACGAGCAGTACTTC.

Sample share makes this clonotype medium-sized. This chain uses TRBV20-1 with TRBJ1-5, with unresolved D. CDR3 length equals 14 residues. V lost 1 base and J lost 2, with 9 bases in between. Germline CDR1 is DFQATT and CDR2 is SNEGSKA (reference sequence). CDR3 nucleotides: TGCAGTGCTAGAGTCTTGGCAGGCAATCAGCCCCAGCATTTT. This sequence encodes CSARVLAGNQPQHF.

This clonotype was seen a single time. This sequence may be a read error, since a much larger clone differs from it by one base. V and J are TRBV7-7 and TRBJ2-5, with 8 bases aligning to TRBD2. There are 16 residues in the CDR3. Germline values: CDR1 SSHAT, CDR2 FNYEAQ (reference sequence). The CDR3: CASSLAGLTSQETLYF. The CDR3 region has the DNA TGTGCTAGCAGCTTAGCGGGACTTACAAGCCAAGAGACCCTGTACTTC.

This clonotype was found a few times. V is TRBV6-2 or TRBV6-3 and J is TRBJ2-2; TRBD1 aligns across 8 bases. There are 17 residues in the CDR3. V trimming: 5 bases; J trimming: 5 bases; junction bases outside the gene matches: 13. CDR1 MNHEY and CDR2 SVGEGT come from the germline V gene. In nucleotides, the CDR3 is TGTGCCAGCAGTCCCGGGCAGGGGGCAATGTTTACCGGGGAGCTGTTTTTT. Its translation: CASSPGQGAMFTGELFF.

By proportion, this clonotype is medium-sized. The chain joins TRBV7-3 to TRBJ1-6; the match to TRBD1 covers 7 bases. Germline V lookup: CDR1 SGHTA, CDR2 FQGTGA. The length of the CDR3 is 14 residues. V was clipped by 2 bases and J by 10 bases; unmatched bases: 5. Written as DNA, the CDR3 is TGTGCCAGCAGCTTACGGCAGGGGGAATCACCCCTCCACTTT. Amino acids: CASSLRQGESPLHF. Using reference TRBV7-3 and TRBJ1-6 for the parts outside the CDR3, the full variable domain is GAGVSQTPSNKVTEKGKYVELRCDPISGHTALYWYRQSLGQGPEFLIYFQGTGAADDSGLPNDRFFAVRPEGSVSTLKIQRTERGDSAVYLCASSLRQGESPLHFGNGTRLTVT.

V is TRBV6-1 and J is TRBJ2-2; the D gene could be TRBD1 or TRBD2 (6 bases each). The CDR3 consists of 15 residues. V shed 5 bases and J shed 4 bases, with 14 bases lying between them. Germline CDR1 reads MNHNS; CDR2 reads SASEGT. The CDR3 region has the DNA TGTGCCAGCAGTCGGGGGCTGTTATCCACCGGGGAGCTGTTTTTT. It translates to CASSRGLLSTGELFF.

In DNA, the CDR3 is TGCAGTGCTAATGGGGAGGGGACTACAGGTGAAGCTTTCTTT. Amino acid sequence: CSANGEGTTGEAFF. The V and J genes are TRBV20-1 and TRBJ1-1; weak D call: TRBD1 (5 bases). Germline V gene data show CDR1 as DFQATT and CDR2 as SNEGSKA (reference sequence). This CDR3 spans 14 amino acids. V gave up 4 bases and J gave up 7 bases, with 19 bases separating them.